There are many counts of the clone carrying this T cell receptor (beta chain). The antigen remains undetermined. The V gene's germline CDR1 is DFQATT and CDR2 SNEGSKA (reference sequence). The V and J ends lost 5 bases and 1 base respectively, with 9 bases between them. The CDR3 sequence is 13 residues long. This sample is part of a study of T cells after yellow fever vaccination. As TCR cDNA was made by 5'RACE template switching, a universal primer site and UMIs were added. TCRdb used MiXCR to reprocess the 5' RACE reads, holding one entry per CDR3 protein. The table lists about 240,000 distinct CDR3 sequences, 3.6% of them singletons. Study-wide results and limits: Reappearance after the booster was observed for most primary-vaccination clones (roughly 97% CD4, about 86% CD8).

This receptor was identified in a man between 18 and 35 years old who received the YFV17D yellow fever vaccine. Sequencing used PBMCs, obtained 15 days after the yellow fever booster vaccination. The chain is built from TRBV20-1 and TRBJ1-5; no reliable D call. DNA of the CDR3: TGCAGTGCTCGCCGGGGAAGCAATCAGCCCCAGCATTTT. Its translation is CSARRGSNQPQHF.